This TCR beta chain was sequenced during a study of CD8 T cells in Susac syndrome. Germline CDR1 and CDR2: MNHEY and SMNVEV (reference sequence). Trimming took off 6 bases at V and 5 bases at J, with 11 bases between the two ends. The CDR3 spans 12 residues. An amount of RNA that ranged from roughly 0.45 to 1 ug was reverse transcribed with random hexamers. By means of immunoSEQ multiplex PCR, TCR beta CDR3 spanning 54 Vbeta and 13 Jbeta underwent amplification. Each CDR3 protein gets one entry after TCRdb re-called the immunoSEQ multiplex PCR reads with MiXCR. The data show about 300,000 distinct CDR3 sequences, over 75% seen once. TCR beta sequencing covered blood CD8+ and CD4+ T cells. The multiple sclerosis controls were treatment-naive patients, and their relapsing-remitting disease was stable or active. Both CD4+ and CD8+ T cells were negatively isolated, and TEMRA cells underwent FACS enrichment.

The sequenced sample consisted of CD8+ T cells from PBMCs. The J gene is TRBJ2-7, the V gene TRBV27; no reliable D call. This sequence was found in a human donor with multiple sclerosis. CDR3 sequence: CASSPALDEQYF. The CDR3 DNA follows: TGTGCCAGCAGCCCCGCGTTGGACGAGCAGTACTTC.